These 11 T cell receptor beta chains were sequenced from one sample in a study of cytomegalovirus exposure and HLA in healthy donors. With 60 Vbeta and 13 Jbeta primers, the PCR was carried out. The assay was immunoSEQ multiplex PCR, and TCRdb's table has in-frame clones only and misses some. The sample lists around 250,000 clones, around 81% seen once, with under 8% in the top ten. The specimen was PBMCs. Source of these receptors: an older woman in good health and CMV-seropositive.

V and J are TRBV6-1 and TRBJ2-2; D is unresolved. The CDR3 is 14 amino acids. The V gene lost 4 bases and the J gene lost 6 bases, with 12 bases spanning the gap. Germline V gene lookup returns CDR1 MNHNS and CDR2 SASEGT. Written as DNA, the CDR3 is TGTGCCAGCAGTGCCACCCCTCGCGCCGGGGAGCTGTTTTTT. Its translation: CASSATPRAGELFF.

This sequence joins TRBV9 and TRBJ2-3; 9 nucleotides agree with TRBD2. The junction had 4 bases not matched to a gene; V was cut back by 0 bases and J by 5 bases. The CDR3 contains 15 residues. CDR1 is SGDLS and CDR2 is YYNGEE in the germline V gene. CDR3 amino acids: CASSVVVSGRDTQYF. The CDR3, as DNA: TGTGCCAGCAGCGTAGTAGTTAGCGGGAGAGATACGCAGTATTTT.

The V and J genes are TRBV5-5 and TRBJ2-2; 7 nucleotides line up with TRBD1. Germline CDR1 reads SGHKS; CDR2 reads YYEKEE (reference sequence). Trimming at V came to 4 bases and at J to 4 bases, leaving 7 bases not matched to a gene. This CDR3 contains 15 residues. The CDR3 DNA reads as TGTGCCAGCAGCATGGGACAGACAGGCACCGGGGAGCTGTTTTTT. Translation: CASSMGQTGTGELFF.

V and J are TRBV19 and TRBJ1-4; D perhaps matches TRBD1 (6 bases). CDR3 length: 18 amino acids. The V gene's germline CDR1 is LNHDA and CDR2 SQIVND (reference sequence). Trimming removed 1 base from V and 5 bases from J, with 20 bases in between. CDR3 residues: CASSIGHRDRWTNEKLFF. CDR3 DNA sequence: TGTGCCAGTAGTATAGGGCACAGGGATCGGTGGACGAATGAAAAACTGTTTTTT.

This chain links TRBV2 with TRBJ2-1; 7 positions agree with TRBD2. This CDR3 region has 15 residues. Germline V gene lookup returns CDR1 SNHLY and CDR2 FYNNEI. V lost 3 bases to trimming and J lost 7 bases; unmatched junction nucleotides: 9. The CDR3 sequence: CASSEAGVSGNEQFF. CDR3 in DNA: TGTGCCAGCAGTGAGGCGGGAGTCTCGGGGAATGAGCAGTTCTTC.

This clone was picked up a small number of times. The chain is built from TRBV15 and TRBJ2-7, with TRBD2 identical over 7 bases. The junction had 9 bases not matched to a gene; V was cut back by 1 base and J by 6 bases. Germline V gene data show CDR1 as LNHNV and CDR2 as YYDKDF (reference sequence). This CDR3 is 15 amino acids long. CDR3 DNA sequence: TGTGCCACCAGCAGAGGGGGACTACTGCCTCGCGAGCAGTACTTC. Translation: CATSRGGLLPREQYF.

The genes are TRBV19 and TRBJ1-1; 9 bases line up with TRBD1. Germline V gene sequence: CDR1 LNHDA, CDR2 SQIVND (reference sequence). The length of the CDR3 is 13 residues. V gave up 6 bases and J gave up 5 bases; unmatched junction bases: 4. As DNA, the CDR3 is TGTGCCAGTAGCCGGACAGGGGTGACTGAAGCTTTCTTT. The encoded protein is CASSRTGVTEAFF.

This chain connects TRBV27 to TRBJ2-5; TRBD2 agrees at 11 bases. Germline CDR1 is MNHEY and CDR2 is SMNVEV (reference sequence). The trim removed 4 bases at V and 2 bases at J, leaving 3 bases unmatched. CDR3 size: 15 residues. CDR3 sequence (DNA): TGTGCCAGCAGTTCACTAGCGGGAGTTCAAGAGACCCAGTACTTC. This codes for CASSSLAGVQETQYF.

CDR3 DNA: TGTGCCAGCTCTCTCGGACTAGCGGGAGTGGCGTCCTACGAGCAGTACTTC. Its translation: CASSLGLAGVASYEQYF. This chain uses TRBV18 with TRBJ2-7; 13 bases are shared with TRBD2. The CDR3 sequence is 17 residues long. Germline V gives CDR1 KGHSH, CDR2 LQKENI. With V trimmed by 6 bases and J by 1 base, 9 bases remained unmatched.

This sequence joins TRBV11-3 and TRBJ2-5; D is possibly TRBD2 (5 bases). This CDR3 has 15 residues. Germline V gene data show CDR1 as SGHNT and CDR2 as YENEEA. With 1 base removed from V and 4 bases from J, the gap between germline ends came to 13 bases. CDR3 loop: CASSLGTGLRETQYF. The CDR3 nucleotides read TGTGCCAGCAGCTTAGGGACTGGTTTGAGAGAGACCCAGTACTTC.

This clone is labeled medium-sized. V usage is TRBV7-6 and J usage is TRBJ1-2; possible D gene TRBD1, 6 bases. CDR3 size: 15 residues. Germline assignment: CDR1 SGHVS and CDR2 FNYEAQ. Deletions cut 5 bases from V and 5 bases from J, with 18 bases between. CDR3 residues: CASSPSGGASYGYTF. In DNA form, the CDR3 reads TGTGCCAGCAGCCCCAGTGGGGGCGCCTCTTATGGCTACACCTTC.